This T cell receptor (beta chain) was recorded in a study of blood T cell repertoires in COVID-19. Study information: Acute and convalescent COVID-19 specimens originated in the United States, Italy and Spain. The cDNA or gDNA used as material had been derived from T cells, B-cell-depleted T cells, or PBMCs.

Clones were read by immunoSEQ multiplex PCR, and TCRdb kept only the in-frame ones, dropping some. The profile shows 250,000 to 300,000 clones, 88% of them singletons. The CDR3 covers 13 residues. CDR1 and CDR2 from the germline V gene are LGHDT and YNNKEL (reference sequence). Participants were aged about 18 to 90 years from about 25 US areas. Symptom resolution, clearance, or two negative PCRs marked donors in Cohort 3 as recovered. As for this clone: The junction shows a germline mismatch at one end, possibly a read error.

The sample consisted of PBMCs or T cells enriched from blood (not recorded which). The clonotype was recovered from a woman aged 25 to 39 who had recovered from COVID-19. The chain links TRBV3-1 (or the pseudogene TRBV3-2) to TRBJ1-2; unclear D gene. CDR3 sequence: CASSQAGRTPDLF. The CDR3 bases are TGTGCCAGCAGCCAAGCTGGAAGGACTCCTGACCTTTTC.